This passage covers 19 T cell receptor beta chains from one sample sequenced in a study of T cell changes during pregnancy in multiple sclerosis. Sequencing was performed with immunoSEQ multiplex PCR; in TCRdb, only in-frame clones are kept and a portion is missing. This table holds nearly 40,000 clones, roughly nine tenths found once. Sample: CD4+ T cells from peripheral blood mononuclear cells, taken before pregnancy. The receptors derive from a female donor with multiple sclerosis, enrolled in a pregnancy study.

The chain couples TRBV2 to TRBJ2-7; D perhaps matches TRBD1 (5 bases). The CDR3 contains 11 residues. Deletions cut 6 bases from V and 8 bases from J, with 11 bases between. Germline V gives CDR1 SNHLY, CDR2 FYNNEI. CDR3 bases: TGTGCCAGCAGCGCCCAGGGTAAGCAGTACTTC. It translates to CASSAQGKQYF.

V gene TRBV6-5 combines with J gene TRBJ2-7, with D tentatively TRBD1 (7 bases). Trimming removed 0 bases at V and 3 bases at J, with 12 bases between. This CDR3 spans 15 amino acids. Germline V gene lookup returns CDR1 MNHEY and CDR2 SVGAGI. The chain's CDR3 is CASSYSAGQSYEQYF. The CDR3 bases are TGTGCCAGCAGTTACTCTGCGGGACAGAGCTACGAGCAGTACTTC.

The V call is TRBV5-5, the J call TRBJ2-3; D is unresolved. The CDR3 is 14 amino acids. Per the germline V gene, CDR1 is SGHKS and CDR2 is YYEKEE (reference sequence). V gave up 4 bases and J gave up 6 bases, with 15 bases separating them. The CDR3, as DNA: TGTGCCAGCAGCGTGGACCCCTTGAGGGATACGCAGTATTTT. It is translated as CASSVDPLRDTQYF.

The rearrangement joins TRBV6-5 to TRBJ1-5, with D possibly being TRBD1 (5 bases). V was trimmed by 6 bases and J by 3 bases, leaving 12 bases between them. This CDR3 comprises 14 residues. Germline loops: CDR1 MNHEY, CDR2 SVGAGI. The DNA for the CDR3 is TGTGCCAGCAGCTGGACACAGACCAATCAGCCCCAGCATTTT. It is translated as CASSWTQTNQPQHF.

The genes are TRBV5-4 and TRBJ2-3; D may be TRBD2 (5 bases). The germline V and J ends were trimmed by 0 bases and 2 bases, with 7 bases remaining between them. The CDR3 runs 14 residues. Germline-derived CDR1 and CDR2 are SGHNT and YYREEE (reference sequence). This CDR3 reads CASSLAGVTDTQYF. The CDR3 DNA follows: TGTGCCAGCAGCTTGGCCGGGGTCACAGATACGCAGTATTTT.

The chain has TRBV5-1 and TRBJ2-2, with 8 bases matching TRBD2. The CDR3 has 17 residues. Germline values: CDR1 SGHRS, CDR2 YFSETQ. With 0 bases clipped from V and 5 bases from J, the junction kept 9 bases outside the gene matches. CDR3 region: CASSLAGGPGGTGELFF. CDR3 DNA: TGCGCCAGCAGCTTGGCGGGAGGGCCCGGTGGAACCGGGGAGCTGTTTTTT.

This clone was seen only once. The CDR3: CASSQDRGSDTQYF. The CDR3 bases are TGTGCCAGCAGCCAAGACAGGGGTTCAGATACGCAGTATTTT. V is TRBV14 and J is TRBJ2-3, with D maybe TRBD1 (6 bases). This CDR3 has 14 residues. V lost 0 bases and J 4 bases, leaving 8 bases between the germline ends. The germline V gene has CDR1 SGHDN and CDR2 FVKESK.

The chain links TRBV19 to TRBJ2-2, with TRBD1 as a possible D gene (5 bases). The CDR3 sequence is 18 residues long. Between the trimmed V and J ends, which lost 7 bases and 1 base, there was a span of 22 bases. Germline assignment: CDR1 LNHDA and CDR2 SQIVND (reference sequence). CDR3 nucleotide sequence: TGTGCCAGTAATCCAAGGGGCCTCCACCCCTTGAACACCGGGGAGCTGTTTTTT. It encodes CASNPRGLHPLNTGELFF.

The CDR3 loop reads CASSLSGARGEAFF. CDR3 bases: TGTGCCAGCAGTTTATCAGGGGCGCGCGGTGAAGCTTTCTTT. The gene calls are TRBV28 and TRBJ1-1; weak D call: TRBD1 (6 bases). Trimming shortened V by 1 base and J by 7 bases, and 13 bases separated the two germline ends. The CDR3 consists of 14 residues. Germline assignment: CDR1 MDHEN and CDR2 SYDVKM.

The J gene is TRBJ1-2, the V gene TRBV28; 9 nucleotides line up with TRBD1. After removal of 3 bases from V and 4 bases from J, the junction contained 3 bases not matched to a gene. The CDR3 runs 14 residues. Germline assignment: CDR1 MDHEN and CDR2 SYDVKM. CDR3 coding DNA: TGTGCCAGCAGTTTCACAGGGGGCATCTATGGCTACACCTTC. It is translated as CASSFTGGIYGYTF.

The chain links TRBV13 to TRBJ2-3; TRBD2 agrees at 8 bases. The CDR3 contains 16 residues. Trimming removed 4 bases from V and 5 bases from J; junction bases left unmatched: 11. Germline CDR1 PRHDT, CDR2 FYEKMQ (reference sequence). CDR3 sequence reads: CASSSLLAGERDTQYF. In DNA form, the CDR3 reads TGTGCCAGCAGCTCCCTCCTAGCGGGTGAGAGAGATACGCAGTATTTT.

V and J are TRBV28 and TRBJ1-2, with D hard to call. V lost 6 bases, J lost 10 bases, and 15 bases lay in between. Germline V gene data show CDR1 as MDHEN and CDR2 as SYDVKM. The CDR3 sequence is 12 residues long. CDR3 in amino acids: CASSPSRPSYTF. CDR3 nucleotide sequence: TGTGCCAGCAGCCCTAGCAGACCCTCCTACACCTTC.

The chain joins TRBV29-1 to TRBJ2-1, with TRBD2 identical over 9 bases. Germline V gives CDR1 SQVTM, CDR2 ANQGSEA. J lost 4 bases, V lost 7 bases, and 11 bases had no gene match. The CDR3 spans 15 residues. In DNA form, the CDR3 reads TGCAGCGCAACAGCCGGGACTAGCCGATACAATGAGCAGTTCTTC. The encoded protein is CSATAGTSRYNEQFF.

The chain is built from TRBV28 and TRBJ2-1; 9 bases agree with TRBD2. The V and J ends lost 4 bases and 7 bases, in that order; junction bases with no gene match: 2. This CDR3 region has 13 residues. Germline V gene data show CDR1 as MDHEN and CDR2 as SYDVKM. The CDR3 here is CASSSTSGNEQFF. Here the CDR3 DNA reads TGTGCCAGCAGTTCCACTAGCGGGAATGAGCAGTTCTTC.

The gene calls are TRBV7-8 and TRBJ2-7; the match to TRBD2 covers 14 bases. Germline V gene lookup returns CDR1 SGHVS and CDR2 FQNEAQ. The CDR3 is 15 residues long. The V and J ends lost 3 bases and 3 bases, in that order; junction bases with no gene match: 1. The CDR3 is CASSLGTSGSYEQYF. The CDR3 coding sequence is TGTGCCAGCAGCTTGGGGACTAGCGGGAGCTACGAGCAGTACTTC.

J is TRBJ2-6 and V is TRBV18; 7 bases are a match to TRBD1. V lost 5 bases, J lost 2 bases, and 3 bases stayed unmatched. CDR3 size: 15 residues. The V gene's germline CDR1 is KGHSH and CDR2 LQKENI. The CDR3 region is CASSSDRAGANVLTF. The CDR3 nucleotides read TGTGCCAGCTCAAGTGACAGGGCTGGGGCCAACGTCCTGACTTTC.

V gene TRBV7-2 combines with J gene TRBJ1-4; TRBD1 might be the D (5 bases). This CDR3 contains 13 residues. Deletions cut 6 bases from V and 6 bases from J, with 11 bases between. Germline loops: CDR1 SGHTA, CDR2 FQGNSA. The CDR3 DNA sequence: TGTGCCAGCAGAAACCCAGGGTATGAAAAACTGTTTTTT. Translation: CASRNPGYEKLFF. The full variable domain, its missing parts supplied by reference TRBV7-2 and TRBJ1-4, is GAGVSQSPSNKVTEKGKDVELRCDPISGHTALYWYRQSLGQGLEFLIYFQGNSAPDKSGLPSDRFSAERTGGSVSTLTIQRTQQEDSAVYLCASRNPGYEKLFFGSGTQLSVL.

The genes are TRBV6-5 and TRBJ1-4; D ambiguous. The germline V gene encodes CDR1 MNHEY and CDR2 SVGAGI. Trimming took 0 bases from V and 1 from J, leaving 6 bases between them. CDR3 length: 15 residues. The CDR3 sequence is CASSYSRGTNEKLFF. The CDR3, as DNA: TGTGCCAGCAGTTACTCCAGAGGAACTAATGAAAAACTGTTTTTT.

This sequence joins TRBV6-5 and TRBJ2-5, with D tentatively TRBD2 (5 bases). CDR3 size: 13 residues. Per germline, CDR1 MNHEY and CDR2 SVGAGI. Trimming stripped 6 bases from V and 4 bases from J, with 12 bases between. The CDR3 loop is CASSGILGETQYF. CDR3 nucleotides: TGTGCCAGCAGCGGGATTTTAGGAGAGACCCAGTACTTC.